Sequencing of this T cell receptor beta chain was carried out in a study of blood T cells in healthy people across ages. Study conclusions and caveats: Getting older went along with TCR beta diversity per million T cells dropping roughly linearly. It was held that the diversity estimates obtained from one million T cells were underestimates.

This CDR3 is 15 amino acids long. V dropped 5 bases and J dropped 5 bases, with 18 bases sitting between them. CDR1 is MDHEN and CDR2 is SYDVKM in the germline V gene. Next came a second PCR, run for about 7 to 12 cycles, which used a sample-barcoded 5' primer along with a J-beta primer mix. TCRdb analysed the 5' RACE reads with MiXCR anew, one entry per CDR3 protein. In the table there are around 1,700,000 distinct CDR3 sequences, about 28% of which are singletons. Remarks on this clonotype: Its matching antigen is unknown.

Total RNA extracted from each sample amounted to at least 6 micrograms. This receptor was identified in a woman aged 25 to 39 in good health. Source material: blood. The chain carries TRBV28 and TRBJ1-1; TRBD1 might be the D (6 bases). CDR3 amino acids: CASSRIATGDTEAFF. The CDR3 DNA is TGTGCCAGCAGTAGGATCGCGACAGGAGATACTGAAGCTTTCTTT.